The subject of this entry is one T cell receptor (beta chain). There is no known antigen for this receptor. Base qualities are not at hand, and no much larger clone is one base apart. This specimen belongs to a study of early T cells in non-severe SARS-CoV-2 infection (TCRdb year 2021). Describing the broader study: TCR sequencing used bulk RNA from unsorted whole blood, so alpha and beta chains could not be paired.

Library method: 5' RACE. TCRdb lists the instrument as NextSeq 500. The TCR library protocol attached unique molecular identifiers to individual cDNA molecules to correct for sequencing error and PCR bias. TCR alpha and beta chains were both sequenced, and the abundances of alpha and beta sequences in each sample were closely correlated with each other. The original methods were these. Decombinator V4 was used to annotate TCR sequences for V gene, J gene and CDR3. TCRs were defined as expanded if a significant change between any two time points was detected under a Poisson model with p below 0.0001. TCR abundances were normalised to the total number of TCRs sequenced per sample and expressed as counts per million. TRAV1-2 paired with TRAJ12, TRAJ20 or TRAJ33 defined MAIT TCRs, while TRAV10 paired with TRAJ18 defined iNKT TCRs. A search of VDJdb, accessed on 1 November 2021, was run for TCRs annotated to CMV, EBV and SARS-CoV-2, with TCRs annotated for multiple antigens excluded. TCRdb itself trimmed the public reads at Q25 with fastp, ran MiXCR and retained productive beta chains. Records with the same CDR3 protein are collapsed into one entry carrying the most frequent genes and DNA. These V and J calls derive from TCRdb rather than the authors' analysis. This sample is represented by 80,000 or so distinct CDR3 sequences; 10% to 15% of them were singletons. Clones ranked in the top ten supply 3.4% of the sample.

Trimmed from V: 8 bases; trimmed from J: 4 bases; junction bases lacking a gene match: 11. There are 15 amino acids in the CDR3, from cysteine to phenylalanine inclusive. CDR3 DNA is the only sequence kept; it has 45 bases, read in frame from the first base. Looking up the germline V gene yields CDR1 SNHLY and CDR2 FYNNEI. The study was a case-control design nested within a healthcare worker cohort in London, UK, with weekly nasopharyngeal swab PCR tests and blood sampling. Healthcare workers were recruited between 23 and 31 March 2020, during the week of the UK lockdown, and were followed weekly for up to about 15 weeks. The paper's findings and limits, for the study overall: Matching against VDJdb was skewed toward anti-spike CD8 responses, likely underestimated virus-specific expansions, and missed private and CD4 specificities.

This receptor chain uses TRBV2 and TRBJ2-7; 10 bases in between match TRBD2. Sequenced sample: whole blood. The source of this sequence is an adult who was a healthcare worker with PCR-confirmed SARS-CoV-2 infection or an uninfected control (not recorded which). The DNA sequence is given as TGTGCCAGCTCCCCCGAAGCGGGGGGGGGTTACGAGCAGTACTTC. This sequence encodes CASSPEAGGGYEQYF.